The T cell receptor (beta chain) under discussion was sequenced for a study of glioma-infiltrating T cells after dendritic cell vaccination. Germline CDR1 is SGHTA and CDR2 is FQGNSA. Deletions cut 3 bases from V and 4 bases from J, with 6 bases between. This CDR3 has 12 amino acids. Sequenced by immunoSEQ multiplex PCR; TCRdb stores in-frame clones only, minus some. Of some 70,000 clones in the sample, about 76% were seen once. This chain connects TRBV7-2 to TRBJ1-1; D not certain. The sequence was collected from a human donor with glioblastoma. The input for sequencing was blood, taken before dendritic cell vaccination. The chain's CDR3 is CASSFLGTEAFF. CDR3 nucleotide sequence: TGTGCCAGCAGCTTCCTCGGCACTGAAGCTTTCTTT.